This T cell receptor (beta chain) was captured by sequencing in a study of CD8+ T cells in alopecia areata. CDR3 size: 15 residues. Trimming cost V 3 bases and J 4 bases; bases outside gene matches: 7. Germline values: CDR1 LNHDA, CDR2 SQIVND (reference sequence). Only one count was recorded for this clone. It was cDNA, reverse transcribed from extracted RNA, that served as the sequencing template. Sequencing used immunoSEQ multiplex PCR; TCRdb keeps in-frame clones, though not all of them. The sample lists 35,000 to 45,000 clones, roughly 92% occurring once. Treatment noted: oral pan-JAK inhibitor, 5-10 mg twice daily.

The chain has TRBV19 and TRBJ2-5; 8 bases line up with TRBD2. The sequenced sample was CD8+ T cells sorted from blood, obtained at week 24, from a patient treated with tofacitinib. The TCR originated in a human donor with alopecia areata. CDR3 region: CASSISTGGAETQYF. CDR3 coding DNA: TGTGCCAGTAGTATCTCCACCGGGGGGGCAGAGACCCAGTACTTC.